Listed below are T cell receptor beta chains from one sample, sequenced in a study of PD-L1 blockade in urothelial cancer. Sequencing used immunoSEQ multiplex PCR; TCRdb keeps in-frame clones, though not all of them. The sample holds some 120,000 clones, roughly 89% seen once. Material: PBMCs, obtained around atezolizumab (anti-PD-L1) treatment. These receptors originate from a man aged 55 to 70 with urothelial cancer. The CDR3 runs from the conserved cysteine through the conserved F or W. The D gene is left open where the match is weak.

CASSYAKPPSYEQYF	TGTGCCAGCAGCTACGCGAAGCCCCCCTCCTACGAGCAGTACTTC	TRBV21-1	TRBJ2-7	-
CASSPPPRTHEKLFF	TGTGCCAGCTCACCACCGCCTAGAACACATGAAAAACTGTTTTTT	TRBV18	TRBJ1-4	-
CASSTTRNLNYGYTF	TGTGCCAGCAGCACGACACGGAACCTTAACTATGGCTACACCTTC	TRBV9	TRBJ1-2	-
CASKPGTPHEQYF	TGTGCCAGCAAGCCCGGGACACCCCACGAGCAGTACTTC	TRBV6-1	TRBJ2-7	-
CAWNLSPYEQYF	TGTGCCTGGAATCTCTCTCCCTACGAGCAGTACTTC	TRBV30	TRBJ2-7	-
CASRPDRGVGNQPQHF	TGTGCCAGCAGGCCTGACAGGGGAGTCGGCAATCAGCCCCAGCATTTT	TRBV27	TRBJ1-5	TRBD1
CASSLEGAWNEKLFF	TGTGCCAGCAGTTTAGAGGGGGCTTGGAATGAAAAACTGTTTTTT	TRBV28	TRBJ1-4	TRBD1
CASSPRTVAGELFF	TGTGCCAGCTCACCACGGACAGTCGCCGGGGAGCTGTTTTTT	TRBV18	TRBJ2-2	-
CASSEGHPNQPQHF	TGTGCCAGCAGTGAGGGACACCCTAATCAGCCCCAGCATTTT	TRBV2	TRBJ1-5	-
CASSPPGTGGSHEQYF	TGTGCCAGCAGCCCGCCAGGGACAGGGGGCTCCCACGAGCAGTACTTC	TRBV11-3	TRBJ2-7	TRBD1
CASREQGTNTEAFF	TGCGCCAGCAGGGAACAGGGAACGAACACTGAAGCTTTCTTT	TRBV5-1	TRBJ1-1	-
CASSFQQGSSTDTQYF	TGTGCCAGCAGCTTTCAACAGGGGTCAAGCACAGATACGCAGTATTTT	TRBV7-9	TRBJ2-3	TRBD1
CASSRTSESTDTQYF	TGTGCCAGCAGTAGGACTAGCGAAAGCACAGATACGCAGTATTTT	TRBV27	TRBJ2-3	TRBD2
CASSPRQREGPDTQYF	TGTGCCAGCAGCCCCCGCCAGCGGGAGGGCCCAGATACGCAGTATTTT	TRBV4-2	TRBJ2-3	TRBD2
CASSTGTGYEQYF	TGCGCCAGCAGCACCGGGACAGGCTACGAGCAGTACTTC	TRBV5-1	TRBJ2-7	TRBD1
CASRGQGSQPQHF	TGTGCCAGCAGAGGACAGGGATCTCAGCCCCAGCATTTT	TRBV2	TRBJ1-5	TRBD1